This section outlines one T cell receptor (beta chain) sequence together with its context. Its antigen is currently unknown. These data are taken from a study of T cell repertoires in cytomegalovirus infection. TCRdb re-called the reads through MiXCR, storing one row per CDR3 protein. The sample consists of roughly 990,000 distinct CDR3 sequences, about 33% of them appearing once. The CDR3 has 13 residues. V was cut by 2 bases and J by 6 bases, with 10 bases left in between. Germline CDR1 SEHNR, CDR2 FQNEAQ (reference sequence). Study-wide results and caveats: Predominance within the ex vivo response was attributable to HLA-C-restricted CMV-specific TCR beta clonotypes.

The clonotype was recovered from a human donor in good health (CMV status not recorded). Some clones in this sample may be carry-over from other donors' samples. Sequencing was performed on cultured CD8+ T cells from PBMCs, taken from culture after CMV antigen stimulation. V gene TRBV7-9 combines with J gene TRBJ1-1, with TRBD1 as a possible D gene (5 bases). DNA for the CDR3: TGTGCCAGCAGCTTACCCTCGGGGGCTGAAGCTTTCTTT. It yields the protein CASSLPSGAEAFF. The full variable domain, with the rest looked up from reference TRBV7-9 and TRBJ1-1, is DTGVSQNPRHKITKRGQNVTFRCDPISEHNRLYWYRQTLGQGPEFLTYFQNEAQLEKSRLLSDRFSAERPKGSFSTLEIQRTEQGDSAMYLCASSLPSGAEAFFGQGTRLTVV.